The 12 T cell receptor beta chains reported below all come from one sample, sequenced in a study of CD8 T cells in Susac syndrome. Reverse transcription used roughly 0.45 to 1 ug RNA and random hexamers. A single record per CDR3 protein comes from TCRdb applying MiXCR to the immunoSEQ multiplex PCR reads. The data hold about 53,000 distinct CDR3 sequences, with just under 95% observed a single time. The sample was CD8+ T cells from PBMCs. The source is a human donor with Susac syndrome.

The V call is TRBV4-3, the J call TRBJ2-1, with 7 bases matching TRBD2. The CDR3 length is 16 residues. Trimming took 2 bases from V and 0 from J; bases not matched to a gene: 4. Germline V gene sequence: CDR1 LGHNA, CDR2 YSLEER. The chain's CDR3 is CASSQRTRSSYNEQFF. The CDR3 DNA reads as TGCGCCAGCAGCCAAAGGACTAGGAGCTCCTACAATGAGCAGTTCTTC.

The chain uses TRBV9 and TRBJ2-5; tentatively, D is TRBD2 (7 bases). This CDR3 has 16 residues. Germline V gene lookup returns CDR1 SGDLS and CDR2 YYNGEE. Between the trimmed V and J ends, which lost 3 bases and 3 bases, there was a span of 18 bases. CDR3 DNA: TGTGCCAGCAGCGCGTCCCGGGGGGCAACAGAAGAGACCCAGTACTTC. Translated, it gives CASSASRGATEETQYF. The whole variable domain, filled in from reference TRBV9 and TRBJ2-5, reads DSGVTQTPKHLITATGQRVTLRCSPRSGDLSVYWYQQSLDQGLQFLIQYYNGEERAKGNILERFSAQQFPDLHSELNLSSLELGDSALYFCASSASRGATEETQYFGPGTRLLVL.

The chain uses TRBV7-2 and TRBJ2-5; no reliable D call. Germline-derived CDR1 and CDR2 are SGHTA and FQGNSA. The CDR3 totals 8 residues. V lost 5 bases and J 13 bases, leaving 5 bases between the germline ends. In DNA, the CDR3 is TGTGCCAGCAGCCCGTTGTACTTC. Translation: CASSPLYF.

The genes are TRBV19 and TRBJ2-7, with TRBD1 identical over 11 bases. The V gene's germline CDR1 is LNHDA and CDR2 SQIVND (reference sequence). The CDR3 has 14 amino acids. The V segment lost 9 bases and the J segment 3 bases; nucleotides outside the gene matches: 7. CDR3 sequence reads: CASSPGTGGYEQYF. CDR3 nucleotides: TGTGCCAGCAGTCCCGGGACAGGGGGCTACGAGCAGTACTTC.

Regarding this clonotype: An end of the junction does not agree with germline; a read error may underlie this. The J gene is TRBJ2-1, the V gene TRBV12-3 or TRBV12-4; no clear D gene. The CDR3 contains 10 residues. CDR3 in DNA: TGTGCCAGCAGTTTACCTGTCCCCCTCTTC. It specifies CASSLPVPLF.

J is TRBJ1-2 and V is TRBV12-3 or TRBV12-4; no clear D gene. This CDR3 has 13 amino acids. Trimming left V 3 bases short and J 4 bases short, with 9 bases between. The CDR3 nucleotides are TGTGCCAGCAGTTTGGCCAGGAGCTATGGCTACACCTTC. This translates into CASSLARSYGYTF.

This chain joins TRBV30 and TRBJ2-7, with D unresolved. This CDR3 has 14 amino acids. CDR1 GTSNPN and CDR2 SVGIG come from the germline V gene (reference sequence). Trimming left V 1 base short and J 0 bases short, with 10 bases between. The CDR3 loop reads CAWSDGSSSYEQYF. CDR3 DNA: TGTGCCTGGAGTGATGGGTCAAGCTCCTACGAGCAGTACTTC.

The chain uses TRBV3-1 and TRBJ1-4; 8 bases align to TRBD1. The germline V gene encodes CDR1 LGHDT and CDR2 YNNKEL (reference sequence). The CDR3 has 16 amino acids. J lost 7 bases, V lost 0 bases, and 7 bases had no gene match. DNA of the CDR3: TGTGCCAGCAGCCAAGACTGGACAGGGTTCAGTGAAAAACTGTTTTTT. Its protein is CASSQDWTGFSEKLFF.

This clonotype was counted a few times. V usage is TRBV7-2 and J usage is TRBJ1-5; perhaps TRBD1 as D (5 bases). The CDR3 has 19 residues. Germline V CDR1 and CDR2: SGHTA, FQGNSA. V was cut by 2 bases and J by 3 bases, with 23 bases left in between. CDR3 in amino acids: CASSLRGAEDGGPNQPQHF. The CDR3 DNA follows: TGTGCCAGCAGCTTACGCGGGGCCGAGGACGGAGGTCCCAATCAGCCCCAGCATTTT.

The V call is TRBV7-9, the J call TRBJ1-2; 9 bases agree with TRBD1. The CDR3 sequence is 15 residues long. Looked up from germline, CDR1 is SEHNR and CDR2 is FQNEAQ (reference sequence). V shed 5 bases and J 6 bases; nucleotides not matched to a gene: 10. CDR3 nucleotides: TGTGCCAGCAGCCGCCCTCGACAGGGGGAAGATGGCTACACCTTC. Translating it yields CASSRPRQGEDGYTF. Complete variable domain (other parts from reference TRBV7-9 and TRBJ1-2): DTGVSQNPRHKITKRGQNVTFRCDPISEHNRLYWYRQTLGQGPEFLTYFQNEAQLEKSRLLSDRFSAERPKGSFSTLEIQRTEQGDSAMYLCASSRPRQGEDGYTFGSGTRLTVV.

The chain carries TRBV4-3 and TRBJ2-5; maybe TRBD1 (6 bases). Between the trimmed V and J ends, which lost 0 bases and 2 bases, there was a span of 16 bases. Germline values: CDR1 LGHNA, CDR2 YSLEER. CDR3 length: 17 amino acids. The CDR3 here is CASSQDLVGHSQETQYF. The DNA of the CDR3 is TGCGCCAGCAGCCAAGATCTTGTGGGACACTCGCAAGAGACCCAGTACTTC.

This chain links TRBV18 with TRBJ1-2, with D perhaps TRBD1 (5 bases). CDR1 and CDR2 from the germline V gene are KGHSH and LQKENI. The length of the CDR3 is 14 residues. The V end lost 6 bases, the J end lost 2 bases, and 13 bases lay between the germline ends. CDR3 nucleotides: TGTGCCAGCTCCCCCGGGGGAGGAAACTATGGCTACACCTTC. Its protein product is CASSPGGGNYGYTF.